The rows below give T cell receptor beta chains drawn from one sample of a study of T cells in Graves' hyperthyroidism and ophthalmopathy. TCRdb analysed the multiplex PCR reads with MiXCR anew, one entry per CDR3 protein. The sample lists about 600,000 distinct CDR3 sequences; about a sixth were seen once. Material: blood. Every receptor here comes from a middle-aged woman with Graves' ophthalmopathy. CDR3s include the opening cysteine and the closing phenylalanine or tryptophan. D genes are given only for firm matches. Only part of the rows carry a size: once, few, many, or a class if the clone is expanded.

len,d_gene,v_gene,j_gene,abundance,CDR3nt,CDR3aa
13,NA,TRBV12-3/TRBV12-4,TRBJ1-1,NA,TGTGCCAGCAGTAGCTATCATAACACTGAAGCTTTCTTT,CASSSYHNTEAFF
11,NA,TRBV7-2,TRBJ2-2,many,TGTGCCAGCAGCTTGAACCGGGAGCTGTTTTTT,CASSLNRELFF
16,NA,TRBV20-1,TRBJ2-5,many,TGCAGCCAGAAGGGGGGGGCGGGTGGACCCCAAGAGACCCAGTACTTC,CSQKGGAGGPQETQYF
15,NA,TRBV6-2/TRBV6-3,TRBJ2-2,NA,TGTGCCAGCAAAACCGGACAGCTGAACACCGGGGAGCTGTTTTTT,CASKTGQLNTGELFF
15,NA,TRBV2,TRBJ2-7,many,TGTGCCAGCAGTGAAGGGACACTCGTCACCTACGAGCAGTACTTC,CASSEGTLVTYEQYF
15,TRBD2,TRBV5-1,TRBJ2-2,NA,TGCGCCAGCACGGCGGGACTAGATCACACCGGGGAGCTGTTTTTT,CASTAGLDHTGELFF
18,TRBD2,TRBV20-1,TRBJ2-1,NA,TGCAGTGCCCGACCGCGACTAGCGGGAGGTATCTCCTACAATGAGCAGTTCTTC,CSARPRLAGGISYNEQFF
12,NA,TRBV7-9,TRBJ2-1,few,TGTGCCAGCAGACGTGCGGGCAATGAGCAGTTCTTC,CASRRAGNEQFF
15,NA,TRBV3-1,TRBJ2-1,many,TGTGCCAGCAGCCACCCCCAGGGGCAGTTCAATGAGCAGTTCTTC,CASSHPQGQFNEQFF
15,NA,TRBV7-3,TRBJ2-7,NA,TGTGCCAGCAGCTTAGATGGGACGATGGCCCGCGGGCAGTACTTC,CASSLDGTMARGQYF
18,TRBD1,TRBV6-5,TRBJ2-6,NA,TGTGCCAGCAGTTACGCGACAGGGTTGGCAGTTGGGGCCAACGTCCTGACTTTC,CASSYATGLAVGANVLTF
19,TRBD2,TRBV6-1,TRBJ2-3,few,TGTGCCAGCAGTGAACGACCTAGCGGGAGAGGCCCCGGCACAGATACGCAGTATTTT,CASSERPSGRGPGTDTQYF
13,NA,TRBV27,TRBJ1-3,many,TGTGCCAGCAGTTCAGGAATTGGAAACACCATATATTTT,CASSSGIGNTIYF
12,NA,TRBV15,TRBJ1-2,few,TGTGCCACCAGCAGAGACCGTCCCCCCTACACCTTC,CATSRDRPPYTF
15,TRBD1,TRBV28,TRBJ1-2,many,TGTGCCAGCAGCTCCATCGGGACAGGGTACTATGGCTACACCTTC,CASSSIGTGYYGYTF
13,TRBD2,TRBV20-1,TRBJ2-7,many,TGCAGTGCTTGGACTAGCGGGACCTACGAGCAGTACTTC,CSAWTSGTYEQYF
16,NA,TRBV7-9,TRBJ2-5,many,TGTGCCAGCAGCTTACTGTCGGCTGCGACCCGAGAGACCCAGTACTTC,CASSLLSAATRETQYF
16,NA,TRBV12-3/TRBV12-4,TRBJ2-3,NA,TGTGCCAGCAGTTCAGGGTTAAGGTATGGCGCAGATACGCAGTATTTT,CASSSGLRYGADTQYF
15,TRBD1,TRBV20-1,TRBJ2-5,few,TGCAGTGCTAGAGATTGGGACAGGGCCCAAGAGACCCAGTACTTC,CSARDWDRAQETQYF
17,NA,TRBV7-9,TRBJ1-2,NA,TGTGCCAGCAGCTCTGCTCCGGTAGGGGCAGGGGACTATGGCTACACCTTC,CASSSAPVGAGDYGYTF
14,TRBD2,TRBV30,TRBJ2-2,many,TGTGCCTGGAGAGCGGGAGAGATTCCCGGGGAGCTGTTTTTT,CAWRAGEIPGELFF
12,NA,TRBV20-1,TRBJ2-3,many,TGCAGTGCTATGGAGGTCACAGATACGCAGTATTTT,CSAMEVTDTQYF
17,TRBD1,TRBV2,TRBJ1-1,few,TGTGCCAGCAGCCCCCGAGGGACAGTCACCACTAACACTGAAGCTTTCTTT,CASSPRGTVTTNTEAFF
14,NA,TRBV7-2,TRBJ2-1,many,TGTGCCAGCAGCTTAAGCGGTATCTCCTACAATGAGTTCTTC,CASSLSGISYNEFF
13,TRBD1,TRBV5-6,TRBJ1-4,NA,TGTGCCAGCAGGGAGGGACAGGGCGGAAAACTGTTTTTT,CASREGQGGKLFF
15,NA,TRBV13,TRBJ2-7,few,TGTGCCAGCAGCAGCTTGTGGGAGAGAAACTACGAGCAGTACTTC,CASSSLWERNYEQYF
12,NA,TRBV29-1,TRBJ1-1,many,TGCAGCGTTGAGGCCGGGAACACTGAAGCTTTCTTT,CSVEAGNTEAFF
14,NA,TRBV24-1,TRBJ1-1,NA,TGTGCCACCCGATCTAACGACAGAAACACTGAAGCTTTCTTT,CATRSNDRNTEAFF
15,TRBD1,TRBV19,TRBJ2-7,NA,TGTGCCAGTAGTGCCGGGACAGGGCCCTACAATGAGCAGTACTTC,CASSAGTGPYNEQYF
16,NA,TRBV11-3,TRBJ1-4,few,TGTGCCAGCAGCTCCCTTGGTGCATCAACTAATGAAAAACTGTTTTTT,CASSSLGASTNEKLFF
14,NA,TRBV28,TRBJ2-7,few,TGTGCCAGCAGTTTACCCAGGGTGCACTACGAGCAGTACTTC,CASSLPRVHYEQYF
15,NA,TRBV4-1,TRBJ1-1,many,TGCGCCAGCAGCCAAGAAGGACGGGGGAACACTGAAGCTTTCTTT,CASSQEGRGNTEAFF
19,NA,TRBV28,TRBJ2-6,many,TGTGCCAGCAGTCCTAGCGCCATGGGCCGATTCTCTGGGGCCAACGTCCTGACTTTC,CASSPSAMGRFSGANVLTF
14,TRBD1,TRBV27,TRBJ1-3,NA,TGTGCCAGCAGTAGCAGGGGGCTTGGAAACACCATATATTTT,CASSSRGLGNTIYF
12,NA,TRBV28,TRBJ1-2,few,TGTGCCAGCAGGGACAGCTACTATGGCTACACCTTC,CASRDSYYGYTF
13,NA,TRBV3-1,TRBJ2-3,NA,TGTGCCAGCAGCCATCCCTACACAGATACGCAGTATTTT,CASSHPYTDTQYF
13,NA,TRBV11-2,TRBJ2-1,many,TGTGCCAGCAGCTTATTGAGGGGCAATGAGCAGTTCTTC,CASSLLRGNEQFF
14,TRBD1,TRBV30,TRBJ1-2,few,TGTGCCTGGAGTCTGGAGGGGGCACACTATGGCTACACCTTC,CAWSLEGAHYGYTF
19,TRBD2,TRBV7-8,TRBJ2-1,few,TGTGCCAGCAGTTCGGGGACTAGCGGGAGGTTGAGCTCCTACAATGAGCAGTTCTTC,CASSSGTSGRLSSYNEQFF
15,TRBD1,TRBV6-1,TRBJ2-3,many,TGTGCCAGCAGCTTCCGACAGGGGGCCACAGATACGCAGTATTTT,CASSFRQGATDTQYF
14,NA,TRBV5-6,TRBJ1-1,few,TGTGCCAGCAGCTTTAACCTAAGGGGGACTGAAGCTTTCTTT,CASSFNLRGTEAFF
14,TRBD1,TRBV2,TRBJ1-5,many,TGTGCCAGCAGGGGGACAGTCTTAAATCAGCCCCAGCATTTT,CASRGTVLNQPQHF